Each of the 31 T cell receptor beta chains below was sequenced from the same sample in a study of T cells in Graves' hyperthyroidism and ophthalmopathy. The TCR beta CDR3 regions underwent amplification using RNA transcripts as the source. HTBI primers were the set used in a first-round RT-PCR of the TCR CDR3. TCRdb re-called the multiplex PCR reads through MiXCR, storing one row per CDR3 protein. The repertoire consists of about 410,000 distinct CDR3 sequences, with roughly 15% occurring once and the leading ten covering 15% to 20%. The source material was blood. The receptors derive from a woman in her 30s with Graves' ophthalmopathy.

This clonotype was detected only a few times. This sequence joins TRBV29-1 and TRBJ2-1, with 7 bases lining up with TRBD2. After removal of 8 bases from V and 0 bases from J, the junction contained 7 bases not matched to a gene. Germline values: CDR1 SQVTM, CDR2 ANQGSEA. The CDR3 contains 14 residues. CDR3 sequence: CSHSGTISYNEQFF. The CDR3 nucleotides are TGCAGCCATTCCGGGACTATCTCCTACAATGAGCAGTTCTTC.

J is TRBJ1-6 and V is TRBV4-1; D call uncertain. CDR1 is MGHRA and CDR2 is YSYEKL in the germline V gene. Trimming took off 1 base at V and 10 bases at J, with 11 bases between the two ends. The CDR3 runs 14 residues. The DNA of the CDR3 is TGCGCCAGCAGCCAAGTCCTCGGTGTCTCACCCCTCCACTTT. It is translated as CASSQVLGVSPLHF.

This clonotype was detected only once. Compared with germline, one end of the junction differs, possibly owing to a read error. The genes are TRBV4-1 and TRBJ2-7, with D perhaps assigned TRBD1 or TRBD2 (6 bases each). The CDR3 length is 16 residues. CDR1 and CDR2 (germline): MGHRA, YSYEKL. CDR3 DNA: TGCGCCAGCTGCCAAGATGGAGGGGGAATTTCCTACGAGGAGTACTTC. Residues: CASCQDGGGISYEEYF.

The rearrangement links TRBV19 to TRBJ2-3, with D possibly being TRBD1 or TRBD2 (6 bases each). The CDR3 runs to 17 residues. The V gene lost 0 bases and the J gene lost 2 bases, with 15 bases spanning the gap. Germline V gene lookup returns CDR1 LNHDA and CDR2 SQIVND (reference sequence). As DNA, the CDR3 is TGTGCCAGTAGTATAGACCCCCTCGGGGGCTCCACAGATACGCAGTATTTT. This translates into CASSIDPLGGSTDTQYF.

V and J are TRBV19 and TRBJ2-1, with D unresolved. CDR1 and CDR2 from the germline V gene are LNHDA and SQIVND (reference sequence). V lost 10 bases, J lost 0 bases, and 16 bases lay in between. The CDR3 sequence is 15 residues long. The CDR3 coding sequence is TGTGCCACCAGCTCCGGATCGAGCTCCTACAATGAGCAGTTCTTC. As protein: CATSSGSSSYNEQFF.

This clonotype came up many times. The chain carries TRBV20-1 and TRBJ2-5, with TRBD2 matching 11 bases. J was trimmed by 4 bases and V by 0 bases; bases with no gene match: 7. This CDR3 contains 16 residues. Germline V gene data show CDR1 as DFQATT and CDR2 as SNEGSKA (reference sequence). This CDR3 is CSARDPLAGGGETQYF. Written as DNA, the CDR3 is TGCAGTGCTAGAGATCCGCTAGCGGGGGGTGGAGAGACCCAGTACTTC.

Ten or more counts support this clonotype. The chain uses TRBV7-2 and TRBJ2-5; 10 bases agree with TRBD2. This CDR3 comprises 14 residues. The V segment lost 4 bases and the J segment 5 bases; nucleotides outside the gene matches: 4. Germline V gives CDR1 SGHTA, CDR2 FQGNSA. The chain's CDR3 is CASSSYSGGETQYF. CDR3 bases: TGTGCCAGCAGCTCCTATAGCGGGGGGGAGACCCAGTACTTC. The whole variable domain, remainder taken from reference TRBV7-2 and TRBJ2-5, is GAGVSQSPSNKVTEKGKDVELRCDPISGHTALYWYRQSLGQGLEFLIYFQGNSAPDKSGLPSDRFSAERTGGSVSTLTIQRTQQEDSAVYLCASSSYSGGETQYFGPGTRLLVL.

With respect to this clonotype: This may be a read error, as it is one base from a much larger clone. In nucleotides, the CDR3 is TGTGCCAGCAGTTGGGACAGGGACTATGGCTACACCTTC. Protein: CASSWDRDYGYTF. The chain couples TRBV2 to TRBJ1-2; TRBD1 matches 9 bases. V dropped 5 bases and J dropped 3; count of bases not matched to a gene: 1. CDR3 size: 13 residues. The germline gives CDR1 SNHLY, CDR2 FYNNEI.

This clonotype appeared many times. This chain links TRBV28 with TRBJ2-1; 7 nucleotides match TRBD2. This CDR3 contains 15 residues. V lost 4 bases to trimming and J lost 4 bases; unmatched junction nucleotides: 7. CDR1 MDHEN and CDR2 SYDVKM come from the germline V gene. This CDR3 is CASSSAGTPYNEQFF. The CDR3 DNA reads TGTGCCAGCAGTTCAGCGGGAACCCCTTACAATGAGCAGTTCTTC.

This clonotype was counted many times. V gene TRBV14 combines with J gene TRBJ2-1, with 12 bases fitting TRBD1. CDR3 length: 18 amino acids. Germline values: CDR1 SGHDN, CDR2 FVKESK. After removal of 3 bases from V and 6 bases from J, the junction contained 12 bases not matched to a gene. In DNA form, the CDR3 reads TGTGCCAGCAGCCACCCGACCGGGACAGGGGGCGGCCGCAATGAGCAGTTCTTC. Amino acid sequence: CASSHPTGTGGGRNEQFF. The full variable domain, with the rest looked up from reference TRBV14 and TRBJ2-1, is EAGVTQFPSHSVIEKGQTVTLRCDPISGHDNLYWYRRVMGKEIKFLLHFVKESKQDESGMPNNRFLAERTGGTYSTLKVQPAELEDSGVYFCASSHPTGTGGGRNEQFFGPGTRLTVL.

About this clonotype: A much more abundant neighbour one base away suggests this may be a read error. The chain combines TRBV28 with TRBJ1-5, with a possible D match to TRBD1 (6 bases). CDR1 is MDHEN, CDR2 SYDVKM, per germline. Trimming cost V 6 bases and J 7 bases, with 16 bases left between them. This CDR3 has 14 residues. The CDR3 DNA reads as TGTGCCAGCAGGACAGGCATTCGTGGGCAGCCCCAGCATTTT. Protein product: CASRTGIRGQPQHF.

This clonotype was observed a few times. V is TRBV9 and J is TRBJ2-3; the D gene is possibly TRBD2 (5 bases). Per germline, CDR1 SGDLS and CDR2 YYNGEE. The CDR3 contains 15 residues. V gave up 4 bases and J gave up 10 bases, with 22 bases separating them. This CDR3 reads CASSPWGGGSDPQYF. The CDR3 nucleotides read TGTGCCAGCAGCCCGTGGGGTGGCGGGTCTGATCCGCAGTATTTT.

This clonotype was counted many times. This chain connects TRBV24-1 to TRBJ2-1; D ambiguous. The germline gives CDR1 KGHDR, CDR2 SFDVKD. This CDR3 contains 16 residues. The V and J ends lost 2 bases and 0 bases respectively, with 10 bases between them. The CDR3 sequence: CATSDSDRNSYNEQFF. Written as DNA, the CDR3 is TGTGCCACCAGTGATTCGGATAGGAACTCCTACAATGAGCAGTTCTTC.

To note about this clonotype: The junction does not match germline at one end; this may be a read error. The V gene is TRBV20-1, the J gene TRBJ2-4; 12 bases align to TRBD2. Germline loops: CDR1 DFQATT, CDR2 SNEGSKA (reference sequence). CDR3 size: 15 residues. Here the CDR3 reads CNARELAGGENIQHF. The DNA for the CDR3 is TGCAATGCTAGAGAACTAGCGGGGGGAGAAAACATTCAGCACTTC.

This clonotype was seen at least ten times. The V call is TRBV28, the J call TRBJ2-1, with D unclear. In germline, CDR1 is MDHEN, CDR2 SYDVKM. This CDR3 has 14 residues. The V end lost 7 bases, the J end lost 0 bases, and 10 bases lay between the germline ends. This CDR3 is CASTRWSSYNEQFF. CDR3 bases: TGTGCCAGCACCAGATGGAGCTCCTACAATGAGCAGTTCTTC. The entire variable domain, with the rest obtained from reference TRBV28 and TRBJ2-1, is as follows: DVKVTQSSRYLVKRTGEKVFLECVQDMDHENMFWYRQDPGLGLRLIYFSYDVKMKEKGDIPEGYSVSREKKERFSLILESASTNQTSMYLCASTRWSSYNEQFFGPGTRLTVL.

This clonotype appeared many times. The chain recombines TRBV2 with TRBJ1-4; TRBD1 aligns across 9 bases. CDR1 is SNHLY and CDR2 is FYNNEI in the germline V gene. The V gene end was trimmed by 4 bases and the J gene end by 7 bases; junction bases not matched to a gene: 7. This CDR3 is 15 amino acids long. The CDR3 DNA follows: TGTGCCAGCAGTGTGGGACAGGGTCGGGGTGAAAAACTGTTTTTT. The encoded protein is CASSVGQGRGEKLFF.

This clonotype was seen at least ten times. This chain connects TRBV7-2 to TRBJ1-2, with unresolved D. Trimming left V 7 bases short and J 3 bases short, with 18 bases between. Germline lookup yields CDR1 SGHTA and CDR2 FQGNSA. This CDR3 contains 15 residues. CDR3 DNA sequence: TGTGCCAGCATCCCCGTCGAGGGCTTTGACTATGGCTACACCTTC. Translating gives CASIPVEGFDYGYTF.

Ten or more counts support this clonotype. The chain links TRBV28 to TRBJ1-2; TRBD1 matches at 9 bases. This CDR3 spans 16 amino acids. The ends lost 1 base at V and 4 bases at J; junction bases unmatched: 7. The germline CDR1 and CDR2 sequences are MDHEN and SYDVKM. CDR3 nucleotides: TGTGCCAGCAGTTTATCCCCACTGACAGGGGGCTATGGCTACACCTTC. Translation gives CASSLSPLTGGYGYTF.

The table lists this clonotype with a count of one. The rearrangement joins TRBV11-3 to TRBJ2-7; 7 nucleotides line up with TRBD2. The V and J ends lost 8 bases and 2 bases, in that order; junction bases with no gene match: 0. Germline assignment: CDR1 SGHNT and CDR2 YENEEA. This CDR3 is built from 11 residues. The CDR3 DNA is TGTGCCAGCGGGGGGGCCTACGAGCAGTACTTC. Translated: CASGGAYEQYF.

In regard to this clonotype: As the CDR3 is not closed by the conserved phenylalanine or tryptophan, this likely results from a read error. The chain links TRBV15 to TRBJ2-5; TRBD1 agrees at 7 bases. The CDR3 totals 15 residues. The ends lost 8 bases at V and 5 bases at J; junction bases unmatched: 14. Looked up from germline, CDR1 is LNHNV and CDR2 is YYDKDF (reference sequence). CDR3 amino acids: CATLPDRQLIETQYL. In nucleotides, the CDR3 is TGTGCCACCTTACCGGACAGGCAACTAATTGAGACCCAGTACCTC.

The rearrangement links TRBV5-6 to TRBJ1-1; unclear D gene. The germline CDR1 and CDR2 sequences are SGHDT and YYEEEE. V was clipped by 2 bases and J by 5 bases, with 10 bases between them. CDR3 length: 13 amino acids. DNA for the CDR3: TGTGCCAGCAGCTTACCGTCTGCTACTGAAGCTTTCTTT. Translation: CASSLPSATEAFF.

Notes on this clonotype: The missing conserved phenylalanine or tryptophan at the end of this CDR3 makes a read error likely. This chain joins TRBV7-9 and TRBJ1-6, with TRBD1 as a possible D gene (6 bases). V lost 4 bases and J 4 bases, leaving 11 bases between the germline ends. The CDR3 is 15 amino acids. CDR1 and CDR2 (germline): SEHNR, FQNEAQ (reference sequence). Here the CDR3 DNA reads TGTGCCAGCAGCTCCCACACAGGGTATAATTCACCCCTCCACTCT. This translates into CASSSHTGYNSPLHS.

J is TRBJ2-2 and V is TRBV2, with unresolved D. The CDR3 runs 14 residues. Per germline, CDR1 SNHLY and CDR2 FYNNEI. V was pared by 5 bases and J by 2 bases, with 9 bases between. DNA of the CDR3: TGTGCCAGCAGTCCTTCATTAAACACCGGGGAGCTGTTTTTT. This sequence encodes CASSPSLNTGELFF.

This clonotype occurred many times. V usage is TRBV2 and J usage is TRBJ2-2; no clear D. Trimming took 4 bases from V and 6 from J, leaving 12 bases between them. Germline V lookup: CDR1 SNHLY, CDR2 FYNNEI. The CDR3 has 14 residues. CDR3 in DNA: TGTGCCAGCAGTGTCGTTTTAGTGGCCGGGGAGCTGTTTTTT. Encoded protein: CASSVVLVAGELFF.

Comments on this clonotype: The CDR3 ends on some other residue instead of the conserved phenylalanine or tryptophan, so this is likely a read error. The chain employs TRBV29-1 and TRBJ1-1, with D perhaps TRBD1 (5 bases). The CDR3 is 10 residues long. The germline V and J ends were trimmed by 7 bases and 5 bases, with 8 bases remaining between them. The germline CDR1 and CDR2 sequences are SQVTM and ANQGSEA. The CDR3, as DNA: TGCAGCGGGACATGGACTGAAGCTTTCCTT. Amino acids: CSGTWTEAFL.

This clonotype was observed at least ten times. DNA of the CDR3: TGTGCCAGCAGTTTGTTCCAGGACAGCGGAACTGAAGCTTTCTTT. Amino acids: CASSLFQDSGTEAFF. The rearrangement links TRBV6-1 to TRBJ1-1; the D gene is possibly TRBD1 (6 bases). The CDR3 extends over 15 amino acids. Germline V CDR1 and CDR2: MNHNS, SASEGT. Trimming removed 5 bases at V and 5 bases at J, with 18 bases between.

This clonotype was counted ten times or more. The rearrangement links TRBV12-3 or TRBV12-4 to TRBJ1-2; D call uncertain. V was shortened by 3 bases and J by 2 bases, with 7 bases between the two germline ends. This CDR3 spans 13 amino acids. CDR3 sequence reads: CASSFQWNYGYTF. Here the CDR3 DNA reads TGTGCCAGCAGTTTCCAGTGGAACTATGGCTACACCTTC.

The chain employs TRBV7-9 and TRBJ2-5; 8 bases agree with TRBD1. Trimming took 0 bases from V and 1 from J; bases not matched to a gene: 4. This CDR3 comprises 16 residues. Germline CDR1 reads SEHNR; CDR2 reads FQNEAQ (reference sequence). CDR3 sequence (DNA): TGTGCCAGCAGCTTAGCGCTAGGGACAGGCCAAGAGACCCAGTACTTC. Encoded protein: CASSLALGTGQETQYF.

The J gene is TRBJ2-1, the V gene TRBV20-1; 10 positions match TRBD2. Germline CDR1 is DFQATT and CDR2 is SNEGSKA (reference sequence). V lost 0 bases to trimming and J lost 7 bases; unmatched junction nucleotides: 3. The CDR3 sequence is 14 residues long. The CDR3 coding sequence is TGCAGTGCTAGAGATCTAGCGGGGGCTAATGAGCAGTTCTTC. Residues: CSARDLAGANEQFF.

This clonotype has a count of ten or more. The CDR3 nucleotides are TGTGCCACCAGCAGAGCAGGGGGCGAAATATCTTACACCTTC. Encoded protein: CATSRAGGEISYTF. The rearrangement uses TRBV15 and TRBJ1-2; 8 bases fit TRBD1. V dropped 1 base and J dropped 11; count of bases not matched to a gene: 9. Per germline, CDR1 LNHNV and CDR2 YYDKDF (reference sequence). CDR3 size: 14 residues.

This chain connects TRBV28 to TRBJ1-5; perhaps TRBD1 as D (6 bases). Trimming pared 4 bases from V and 4 bases from J, leaving 8 bases between. Germline CDR1 reads MDHEN; CDR2 reads SYDVKM. The CDR3 spans 13 residues. This CDR3 reads CASSWDMNQPQHF. CDR3 in DNA: TGTGCCAGCAGTTGGGACATGAATCAGCCCCAGCATTTT.